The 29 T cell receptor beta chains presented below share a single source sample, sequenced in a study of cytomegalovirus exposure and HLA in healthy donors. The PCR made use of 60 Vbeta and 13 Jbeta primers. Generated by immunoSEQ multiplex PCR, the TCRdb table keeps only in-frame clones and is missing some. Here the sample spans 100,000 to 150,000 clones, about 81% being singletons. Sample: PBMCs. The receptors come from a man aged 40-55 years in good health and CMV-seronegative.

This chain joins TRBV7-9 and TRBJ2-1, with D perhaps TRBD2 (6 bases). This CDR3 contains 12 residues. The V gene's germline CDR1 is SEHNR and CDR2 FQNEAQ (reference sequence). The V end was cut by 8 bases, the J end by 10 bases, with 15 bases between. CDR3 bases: TGTGCCAGCGATCCGCGGGGCAGCGAGCAGTTCTTC. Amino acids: CASDPRGSEQFF.

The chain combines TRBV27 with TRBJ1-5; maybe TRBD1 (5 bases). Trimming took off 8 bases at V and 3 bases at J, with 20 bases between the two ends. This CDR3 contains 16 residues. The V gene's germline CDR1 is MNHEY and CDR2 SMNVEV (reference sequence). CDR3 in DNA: TGTGCCAGCCGAGACCTCCAGGGCTCCCTCAATCAGCCCCAGCATTTT. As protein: CASRDLQGSLNQPQHF.

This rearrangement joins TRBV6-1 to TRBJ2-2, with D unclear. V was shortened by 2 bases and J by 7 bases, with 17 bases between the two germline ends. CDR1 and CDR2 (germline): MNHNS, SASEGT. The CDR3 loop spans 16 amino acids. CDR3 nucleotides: TGTGCCAGCAGTGAAACCCTCAATCGGGTCCACGGGGAGCTGTTTTTT. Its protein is CASSETLNRVHGELFF.

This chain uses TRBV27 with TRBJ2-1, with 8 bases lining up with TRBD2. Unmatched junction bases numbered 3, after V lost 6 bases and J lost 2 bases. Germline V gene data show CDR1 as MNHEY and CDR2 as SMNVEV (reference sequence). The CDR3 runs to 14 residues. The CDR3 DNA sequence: TGTGCCAGCAGCCGGGGGGGTGCCTACAATGAGCAGTTCTTC. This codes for CASSRGGAYNEQFF.

Here the CDR3 DNA reads TGTGCCAGCTCACGCACTAGCGAGACCTACAATGAGCAGTTCTTC. Translated: CASSRTSETYNEQFF. The rearrangement links TRBV18 to TRBJ2-1; 7 positions match TRBD2. The V segment lost 4 bases and the J segment 2 bases; nucleotides outside the gene matches: 5. The germline V gene encodes CDR1 KGHSH and CDR2 LQKENI. This CDR3 is built from 15 residues. Together with reference TRBV18 and TRBJ2-1, the CDR3 gives the full variable domain: NAGVMQNPRHLVRRRGQEARLRCSPMKGHSHVYWYRQLPEEGLKFMVYLQKENIIDESGMPKERFSAEFPKEGPSILRIQQVVRGDSAAYFCASSRTSETYNEQFFGPGTRLTVL.

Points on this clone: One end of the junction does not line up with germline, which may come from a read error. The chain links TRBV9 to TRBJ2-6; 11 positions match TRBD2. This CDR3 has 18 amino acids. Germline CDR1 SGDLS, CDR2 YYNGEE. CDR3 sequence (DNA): TGTGCCAGCAGCGCCCAGACTAGCGGGGATTCTGGGGCCAACGGCCTGACTTTC. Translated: CASSAQTSGDSGANGLTF. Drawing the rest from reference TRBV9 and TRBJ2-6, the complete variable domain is DSGVTQTPKHLITATGQRVTLRCSPRSGDLSVYWYQQSLDQGLQFLIQYYNGEERAKGNILERFSAQQFPDLHSELNLSSLELGDSALYFCASSAQTSGDSGANGLTFGAGSRLTVL.

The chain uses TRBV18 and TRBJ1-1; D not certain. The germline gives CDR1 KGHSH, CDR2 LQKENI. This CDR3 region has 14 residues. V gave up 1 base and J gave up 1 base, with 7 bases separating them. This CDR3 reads CASSPQAGNTEAFF. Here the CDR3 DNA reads TGTGCCAGCTCACCACAGGCAGGGAACACTGAAGCTTTCTTT.

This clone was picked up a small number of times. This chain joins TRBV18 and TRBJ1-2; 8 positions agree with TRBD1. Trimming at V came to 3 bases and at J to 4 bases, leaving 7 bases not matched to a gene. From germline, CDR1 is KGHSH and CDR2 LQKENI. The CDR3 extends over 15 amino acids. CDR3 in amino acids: CASSPELGQGYGYTF. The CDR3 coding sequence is TGTGCCAGCTCACCCGAGCTTGGACAGGGCTATGGCTACACCTTC.

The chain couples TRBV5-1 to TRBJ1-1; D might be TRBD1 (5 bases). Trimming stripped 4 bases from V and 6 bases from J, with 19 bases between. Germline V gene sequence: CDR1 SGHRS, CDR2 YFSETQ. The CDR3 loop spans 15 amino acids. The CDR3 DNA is TGCGCCAGCAGCCGCCCGGCAGGGTCGGTAGCTGAAGCTTTCTTT. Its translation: CASSRPAGSVAEAFF.

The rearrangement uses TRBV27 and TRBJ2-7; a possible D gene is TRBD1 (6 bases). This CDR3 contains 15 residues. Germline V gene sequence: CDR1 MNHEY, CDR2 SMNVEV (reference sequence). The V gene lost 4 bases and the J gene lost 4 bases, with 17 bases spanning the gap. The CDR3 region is CASSSIGQPIYEQYF. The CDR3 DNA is TGTGCCAGCAGTTCCATCGGACAGCCAATATACGAGCAGTACTTC.

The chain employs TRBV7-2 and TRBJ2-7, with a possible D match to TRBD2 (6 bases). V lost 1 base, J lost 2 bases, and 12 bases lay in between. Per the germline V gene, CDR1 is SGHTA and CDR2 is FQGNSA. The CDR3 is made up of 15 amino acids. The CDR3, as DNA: TGTGCCAGCAGCTTAGGGTGGGCGGGACCCTACGAGCAGTACTTC. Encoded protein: CASSLGWAGPYEQYF.

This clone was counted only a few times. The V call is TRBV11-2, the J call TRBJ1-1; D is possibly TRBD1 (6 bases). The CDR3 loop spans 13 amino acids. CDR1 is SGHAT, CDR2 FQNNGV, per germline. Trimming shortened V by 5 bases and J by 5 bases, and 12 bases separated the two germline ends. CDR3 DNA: TGTGCCAGCAGCATACAGGGTGGTACTGAAGCTTTCTTT. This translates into CASSIQGGTEAFF.

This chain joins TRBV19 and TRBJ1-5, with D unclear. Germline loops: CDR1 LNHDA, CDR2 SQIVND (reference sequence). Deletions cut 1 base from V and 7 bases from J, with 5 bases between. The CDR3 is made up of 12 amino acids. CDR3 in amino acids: CASSIGRQPQHF. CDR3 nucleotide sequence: TGTGCCAGTAGTATAGGCAGGCAGCCCCAGCATTTT.

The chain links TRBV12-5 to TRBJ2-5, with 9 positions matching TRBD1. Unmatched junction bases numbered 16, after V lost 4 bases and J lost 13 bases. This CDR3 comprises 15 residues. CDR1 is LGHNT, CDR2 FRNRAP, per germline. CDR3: CASGSYITQGAARYF. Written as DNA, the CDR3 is TGTGCTAGTGGTTCCTATATTACACAGGGGGCGGCCAGGTACTTC.

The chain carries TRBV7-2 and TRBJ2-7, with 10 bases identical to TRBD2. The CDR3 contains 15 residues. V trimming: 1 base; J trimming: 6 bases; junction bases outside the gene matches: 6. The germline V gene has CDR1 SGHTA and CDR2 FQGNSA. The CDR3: CASSLGLAGVSEQYF. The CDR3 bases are TGTGCCAGCAGCTTAGGGCTAGCGGGAGTGTCCGAGCAGTACTTC.

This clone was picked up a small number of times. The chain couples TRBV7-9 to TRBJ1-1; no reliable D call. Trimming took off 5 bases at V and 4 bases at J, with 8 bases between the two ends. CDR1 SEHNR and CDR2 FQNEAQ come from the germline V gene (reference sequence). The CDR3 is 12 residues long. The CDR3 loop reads CASSDIFTEAFF. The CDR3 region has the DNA TGTGCCAGCAGCGACATTTTCACTGAAGCTTTCTTT.

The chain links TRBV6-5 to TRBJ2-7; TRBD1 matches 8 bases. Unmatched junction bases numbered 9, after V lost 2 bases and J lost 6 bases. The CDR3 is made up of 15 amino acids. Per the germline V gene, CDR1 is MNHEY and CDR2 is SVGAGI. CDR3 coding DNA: TGTGCCAGCAGTTACAGTGTGACAGGGGTATCCGAGCAGTACTTC. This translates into CASSYSVTGVSEQYF.

CDR3 sequence (DNA): TGTGCCAGCAGGATGTGGGTGTCGGGGGGTGCTAATGAGCAGTTCTTC. Amino acid sequence: CASRMWVSGGANEQFF. The chain links TRBV7-2 to TRBJ2-1; 7 nucleotides agree with TRBD2. The germline gives CDR1 SGHTA, CDR2 FQGNSA. The CDR3 is 16 amino acids. V lost 6 bases, J lost 7 bases, and 15 bases stayed unmatched.

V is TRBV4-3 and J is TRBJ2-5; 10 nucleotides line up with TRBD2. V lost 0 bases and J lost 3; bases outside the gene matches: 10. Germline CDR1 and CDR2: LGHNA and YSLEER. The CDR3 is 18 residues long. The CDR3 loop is CASSQDTSGRALEETQYF. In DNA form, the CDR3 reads TGCGCCAGCAGCCAAGACACCAGCGGGAGGGCCTTAGAAGAGACCCAGTACTTC.

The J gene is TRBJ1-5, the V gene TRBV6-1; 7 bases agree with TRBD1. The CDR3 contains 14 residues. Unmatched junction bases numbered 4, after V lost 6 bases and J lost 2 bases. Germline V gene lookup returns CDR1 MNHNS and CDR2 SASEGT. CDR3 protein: CASRDGTGNQPQHF. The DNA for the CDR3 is TGTGCCAGCAGAGACGGGACAGGCAATCAGCCCCAGCATTTT.

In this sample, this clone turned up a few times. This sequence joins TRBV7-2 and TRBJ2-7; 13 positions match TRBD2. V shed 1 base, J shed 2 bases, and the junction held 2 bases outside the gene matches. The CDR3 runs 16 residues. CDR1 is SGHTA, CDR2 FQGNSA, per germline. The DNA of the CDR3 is TGTGCCAGCAGCTTAGAGGGACTAGCGGGACCCTACGAGCAGTACTTC. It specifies CASSLEGLAGPYEQYF. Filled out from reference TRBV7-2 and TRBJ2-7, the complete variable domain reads GAGVSQSPSNKVTEKGKDVELRCDPISGHTALYWYRQSLGQGLEFLIYFQGNSAPDKSGLPSDRFSAERTGGSVSTLTIQRTQQEDSAVYLCASSLEGLAGPYEQYFGPGTRLTVT.

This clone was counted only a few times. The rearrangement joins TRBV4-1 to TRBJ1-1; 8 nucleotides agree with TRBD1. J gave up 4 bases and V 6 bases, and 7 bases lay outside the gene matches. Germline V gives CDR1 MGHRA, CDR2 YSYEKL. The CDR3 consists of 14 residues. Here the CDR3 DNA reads TGCGCCAGCAGAGGACAGGGAATTGGCACTGAAGCTTTCTTT. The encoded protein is CASRGQGIGTEAFF.

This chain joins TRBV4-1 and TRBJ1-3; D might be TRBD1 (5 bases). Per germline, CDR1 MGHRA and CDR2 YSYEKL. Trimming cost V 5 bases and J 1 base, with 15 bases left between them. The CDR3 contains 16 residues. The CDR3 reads CASSFRLQVSGNTIYF. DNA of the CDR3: TGCGCCAGCAGCTTTCGATTACAGGTGTCTGGAAACACCATATATTTT.

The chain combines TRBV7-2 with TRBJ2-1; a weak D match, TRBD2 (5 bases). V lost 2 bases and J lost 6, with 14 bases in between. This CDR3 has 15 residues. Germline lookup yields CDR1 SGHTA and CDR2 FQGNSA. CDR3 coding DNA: TGTGCCAGCAGCTTAATGGTCGGGGTGAGCAATGAGCAGTTCTTC. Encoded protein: CASSLMVGVSNEQFF.

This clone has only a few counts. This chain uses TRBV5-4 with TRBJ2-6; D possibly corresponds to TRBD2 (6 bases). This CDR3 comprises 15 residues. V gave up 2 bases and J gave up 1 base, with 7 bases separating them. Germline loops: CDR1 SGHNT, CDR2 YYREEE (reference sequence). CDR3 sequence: CASSLGRSGANVLTF. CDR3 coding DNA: TGTGCCAGCAGCTTAGGGAGGTCTGGGGCCAACGTCCTGACTTTC.

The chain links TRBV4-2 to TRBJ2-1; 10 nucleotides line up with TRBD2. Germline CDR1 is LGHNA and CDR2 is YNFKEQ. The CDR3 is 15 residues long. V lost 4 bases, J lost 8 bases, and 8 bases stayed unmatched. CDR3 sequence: CASSPSSGSVDEQFF. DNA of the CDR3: TGTGCCAGCAGCCCGTCTAGCGGGAGTGTCGATGAGCAGTTCTTC.

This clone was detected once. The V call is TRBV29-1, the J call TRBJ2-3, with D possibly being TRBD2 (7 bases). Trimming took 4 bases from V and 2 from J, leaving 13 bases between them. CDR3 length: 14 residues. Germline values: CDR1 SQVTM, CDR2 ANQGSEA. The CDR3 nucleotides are TGCAGCGTTGTTGGGGGGGCAATCACAGATACGCAGTATTTT. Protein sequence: CSVVGGAITDTQYF.

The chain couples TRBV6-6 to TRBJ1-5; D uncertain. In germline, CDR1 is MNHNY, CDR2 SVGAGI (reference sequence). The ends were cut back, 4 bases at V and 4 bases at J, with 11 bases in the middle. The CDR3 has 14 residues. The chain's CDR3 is CASSWASGNQPQHF. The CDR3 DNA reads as TGTGCCAGCAGTTGGGCCTCGGGGAATCAGCCCCAGCATTTT.

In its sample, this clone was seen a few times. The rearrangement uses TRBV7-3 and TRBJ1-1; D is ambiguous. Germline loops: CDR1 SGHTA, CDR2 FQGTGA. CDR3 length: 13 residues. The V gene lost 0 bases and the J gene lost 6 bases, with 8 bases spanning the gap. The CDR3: CASSLTHQAEAFF. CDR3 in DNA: TGTGCCAGCAGCTTAACTCACCAGGCTGAAGCTTTCTTT.